The rows below give T cell receptor beta chains drawn from one sample of a study of blood T cell repertoires in COVID-19. Profiling relied on immunoSEQ multiplex PCR, and the TCRdb table lists in-frame clones only, not all of them. The sample holds about 140,000 clones, 77% seen once. Sequenced sample: peripheral blood. The receptor source for this set is a woman in her forties or fifties with active or convalescent COVID-19. The CDR3 runs from the conserved cysteine through the conserved F or W. The D gene is left open where the match is weak. Where a row states a size, it is once, few, many or the class of an expanded clone; other rows omit it.

clone_size	v_call	d_call	j_call	cdr3_nt	cdr3_aa
NA	TRBV28	TRBD1	TRBJ1-1	TGTGCCATAATCGACAGGGGGATGAACACTGAAGCTTTCTTT	CAIIDRGMNTEAFF
few	TRBV6-5	NA	TRBJ1-5	TGTGCCAGCTACGAGGACATCCCGGATATGGCCCAGCATTTT	CASYEDIPDMAQHF
NA	TRBV7-8	TRBD1	TRBJ2-1	TGTGCCAGCAGCGCGACAGGGGGCTTTTACAATGAGCAGTTCTTC	CASSATGGFYNEQFF
NA	TRBV5-1	TRBD2	TRBJ2-2	TGCGCCAGCAGCTCGTTAACTAGCGGGGGACGAGGGACCGGGGAGCTGTTTTTT	CASSSLTSGGRGTGELFF
NA	TRBV27	NA	TRBJ2-3	TGTGCCAGCAGACCCTACGACACAGATACGCAGTATTTT	CASRPYDTDTQYF
NA	TRBV30	TRBD2	TRBJ2-1	TGTGCCTGGAGTGTAGGGGGACTAGCGAACAATGAGCAGTTCTTC	CAWSVGGLANNEQFF
few	TRBV6-1	NA	TRBJ1-1	TGTGCCAGCAGTGAATCTATTGAAGCTTTCTTT	CASSESIEAFF
NA	TRBV7-2	TRBD2	TRBJ2-1	TGTGCCAGCAGCTCCCCAGGGGCTAGCGGGGGTTACAATGAGCAGTTCTTC	CASSSPGASGGYNEQFF
NA	TRBV25-1	TRBD2	TRBJ2-3	TGTGCCAGCAGTGAATCCGGGGGGGGGCCGCGTACGCAGTATTTT	CASSESGGGPRTQYF
NA	TRBV5-1	TRBD2	TRBJ2-7	TGCGCCAGCAGCTTGGGCGGGAGTGCCTACGAGCAGTACTTC	CASSLGGSAYEQYF
NA	TRBV9	NA	TRBJ1-6	TGTGCCAGCAGCGTGGAGTCGAATAATTCACCCCTCCACTTT	CASSVESNNSPLHF
NA	TRBV5-6	NA	TRBJ1-1	TGTGCCAGCAGCTTGGGCCAGCGGAACACTGAAGCTTTCTTT	CASSLGQRNTEAFF
NA	TRBV24-1	TRBD2	TRBJ2-2	TGTGCCACCAGTGACCCTACCCGGACTAGCGGGGGAATCGGGGAGCTGTTTTTT	CATSDPTRTSGGIGELFF
NA	TRBV6-5	NA	TRBJ1-1	TGTGCCAGTACCCCTAGGGGAACTGAAGCTTTCTTT	CASTPRGTEAFF
NA	TRBV6-5	NA	TRBJ1-6	TGTGCCAGCAGTTACACCAGACAGGTCTATAATTCACCCCTCCACTTT	CASSYTRQVYNSPLHF
once	TRBV5-4	NA	TRBJ1-1	TGTGCCAGCAGAGAAGGGAGGGGCATGAACACTGAAGCTTTCTTT	CASREGRGMNTEAFF
NA	TRBV21-1	NA	TRBJ1-3	TGTGCCAGCAGCAAGAGCAGGGGCTCTGGAAACACCATATATTTT	CASSKSRGSGNTIYF
NA	TRBV5-6	NA	TRBJ2-7	TGTGCCAGCAGCGCGGGCCCGACCTCCTACGAGCAGTACTTC	CASSAGPTSYEQYF
NA	TRBV4-3	TRBD2	TRBJ2-2	TGCGCCAGCGGCACCTCTAGCGGGGGCACCGGGGAGCTGTTTTTT	CASGTSSGGTGELFF
NA	TRBV11-2	NA	TRBJ2-3	TGTGCCAGCAGCTTTAGGGGACAAGGAACAGATACGCAGTATTTT	CASSFRGQGTDTQYF
NA	TRBV3-1/TRBV3-2	NA	TRBJ2-1	TGTGCCAGCAGCCGACTATCCCGGGCGGGGTCGGATGAGCAGTTCTTC	CASSRLSRAGSDEQFF
NA	TRBV6-5	NA	TRBJ1-1	TGTGCCAGCAGTTACTCGCGGCCGGGCACTGAAGCTTTCTTT	CASSYSRPGTEAFF
once	TRBV2	TRBD1	TRBJ2-3	TGTGCCAGCAGTCGAGACAGGGGAAGGACAGATACGCAGTATTTT	CASSRDRGRTDTQYF
NA	TRBV11-2	TRBD1	TRBJ1-1	TGTGCCAGCAGCGCCTGGACAGGGTCGGCCACTGAAGCTTTCTTT	CASSAWTGSATEAFF
NA	TRBV30	TRBD1	TRBJ2-2	TGTGCCTGGATATACAGGGGGCGGGACACCGGGGAGCTGTTTTTT	CAWIYRGRDTGELFF
once	TRBV5-8	NA	TRBJ1-1	TGTGCCAGCAGCTTGGCCGAAAGAAGGAGGACTGAAGCTTTCTTT	CASSLAERRRTEAFF
NA	TRBV6-5	TRBD2	TRBJ2-1	TGTGCCAGCAGAATGACTAGCGGGAATGAGCAGTTCTTC	CASRMTSGNEQFF
many	TRBV5-1	TRBD1	TRBJ1-2	TGCGCCAGCTCAGGGACAGGGCCTGTCTATGGCTACACCTTC	CASSGTGPVYGYTF
NA	TRBV5-1	TRBD1	TRBJ1-1	TGCGCCAGCAGCTACGGACAGGGCGCTGAAGCTTTCTTT	CASSYGQGAEAFF
once	TRBV7-9	NA	TRBJ1-1	TGTGCCAGCAGCTCCACGACGGGGAACACTGAAGCTTTCTTT	CASSSTTGNTEAFF
NA	TRBV3-1/TRBV3-2	TRBD1	TRBJ1-2	TGTGCCAGCAGCAGAAAGACAGGGGGGTTTTTAAGTGGCGGCTACACCTTC	CASSRKTGGFLSGGYTF
few	TRBV3-1/TRBV3-2	NA	TRBJ1-6	TGTGCCAGCCAGGGAAATAATTCACCCCTCCACTTT	CASQGNNSPLHF
NA	TRBV19	NA	TRBJ2-1	TGTGCCAGTAGTATTGACGGCCCCCCTGAGGTGGCTGAGCAGTTCTTC	CASSIDGPPEVAEQFF
NA	TRBV3-1/TRBV3-2	NA	TRBJ1-2	TGTGCCAGCAGCCAAGATGGAAGGGCAGGGTGGAATGGCTACACCTTC	CASSQDGRAGWNGYTF
NA	TRBV30	NA	TRBJ1-1	TGTGCCTGGAACGCGGCGGGCGCCACTGAAGCTTTCTTT	CAWNAAGATEAFF
NA	TRBV21-1	NA	TRBJ2-5	TGTGCCAGCAGCAGACAGAAGACAGAGACCCAGTACTTC	CASSRQKTETQYF
once	TRBV11-2	NA	TRBJ2-1	TGTGCCAGCAGCTTAGATATCAGGGGCTGGAATGAGCAGTTCTTC	CASSLDIRGWNEQFF
NA	TRBV5-1	NA	TRBJ2-7	TGCGCCAGCAGCTTGGACGCTGGCCCCTACGAGCAGTACTTC	CASSLDAGPYEQYF
NA	TRBV19	TRBD2	TRBJ2-1	TGTGCCAGTAGCTTCTGTAAATCGCGGGAGATGGCTGACAATGAGCAGTTCTTC	CASSFCKSREMADNEQFF
NA	TRBV18	TRBD1	TRBJ1-4	TGTGCCAGCTCCCCCACACTCGCGACAGGGAATGAAAAACTGTTTTTT	CASSPTLATGNEKLFF
NA	TRBV11-2	NA	TRBJ1-2	TGTGCCAGCAGTGGACAGCATAACTATGGCTACACCTTC	CASSGQHNYGYTF
NA	TRBV11-3	NA	TRBJ1-1	TGTGCCAGCAGCTTGGGACTGTCCACTGAAGCTTTCTTT	CASSLGLSTEAFF
NA	TRBV28	NA	TRBJ2-3	TGTGCCAGCAGCCAGGGTGAGGGCACAGATACGCAGTATTTT	CASSQGEGTDTQYF
NA	TRBV7-2	TRBD2	TRBJ2-2	TGTGCCAGCAGCTTAGTGGGACTAGTTTCCGGGGAGCTGTTTTTT	CASSLVGLVSGELFF
NA	TRBV28	NA	TRBJ1-2	TGTGCCAGCAGTTCCCCTTTAGGGACAAGGAGGTATGGCTACACCTTC	CASSSPLGTRRYGYTF
NA	TRBV5-1	TRBD2	TRBJ2-3	TGCGCCAGCAGCTTGGGACTAGCGGGATCCACAGATACGCAGTATTTT	CASSLGLAGSTDTQYF
NA	TRBV7-2	TRBD1	TRBJ2-6	TGTGCCAGCAGCTTTGAACAGGGGGCATTTGGGGCCAACGTCCTGACTTTC	CASSFEQGAFGANVLTF
NA	TRBV5-4	NA	TRBJ1-6	TGTGCCAGCAGTTATATACAGGGCGGATCCTCACCCCTCCACTTT	CASSYIQGGSSPLHF
few	TRBV19	NA	TRBJ1-6	TGTGCCAGTAGGGAGTTTGGCTCACCCCTCCACTTT	CASREFGSPLHF